The source of this TCR beta chain is a study of shared clonotypes between healthy human individuals. The CDR3 contains 13 residues. Trimming cost V 7 bases and J 0 bases, with 9 bases left between them. Germline CDR1 is MNHEY and CDR2 is SVGAGI. Sequencing used immunoSEQ multiplex PCR; TCRdb keeps in-frame clones, though not all of them. The sample has around 2.5 million clones, approximately 93% seen once. The V and J genes are TRBV6-5 and TRBJ1-2; D is unresolved. The receptor's source is a man aged 18-30 years in good health. Some clones in this sample may be carry-over from other donors' samples. The sequencing input was naive CD4+ T cells from PBMCs. Subset indicated: CD45RA+ positively selected. The CDR3 spells CASKATANYGYTF. The CDR3 DNA sequence: TGTGCCAGCAAGGCAACCGCTAACTATGGCTACACCTTC.